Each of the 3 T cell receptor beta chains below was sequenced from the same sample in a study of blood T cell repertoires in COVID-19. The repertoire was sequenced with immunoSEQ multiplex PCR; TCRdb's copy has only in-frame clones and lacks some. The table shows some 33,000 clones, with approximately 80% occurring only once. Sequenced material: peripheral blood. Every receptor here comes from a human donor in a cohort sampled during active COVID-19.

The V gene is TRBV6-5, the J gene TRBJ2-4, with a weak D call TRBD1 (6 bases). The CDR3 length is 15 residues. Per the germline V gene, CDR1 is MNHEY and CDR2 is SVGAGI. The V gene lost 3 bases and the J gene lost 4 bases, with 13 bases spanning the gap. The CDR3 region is CASSYSRGAKNIQYF. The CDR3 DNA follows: TGTGCCAGCAGTTATAGCAGGGGCGCAAAAAACATTCAGTACTTC.

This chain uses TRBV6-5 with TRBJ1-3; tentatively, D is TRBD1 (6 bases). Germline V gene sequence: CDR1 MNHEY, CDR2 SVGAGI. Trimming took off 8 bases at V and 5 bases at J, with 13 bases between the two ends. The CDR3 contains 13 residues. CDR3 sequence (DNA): TGTGCCAGCGGACAGTCGTTAAGAAACACCATATATTTT. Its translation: CASGQSLRNTIYF.

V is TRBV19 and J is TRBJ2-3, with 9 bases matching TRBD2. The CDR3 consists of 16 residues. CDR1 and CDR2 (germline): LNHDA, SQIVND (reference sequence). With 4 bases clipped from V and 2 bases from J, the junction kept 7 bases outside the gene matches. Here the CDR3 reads CASSKLSSGDTDTQYF. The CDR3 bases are TGTGCCAGTAGTAAATTGTCTAGCGGGGACACAGATACGCAGTATTTT.